The rows below give T cell receptor beta chains drawn from one sample of a study of blood T cell repertoires in COVID-19. The repertoire was sequenced with immunoSEQ multiplex PCR; TCRdb's copy has only in-frame clones and lacks some. The sample has about 250,000 clones; roughly 85% are singletons. The sample consisted of PBMCs or T cells enriched from blood (not recorded which). All receptors derive from a woman in her forties or fifties with acute COVID-19. Both conserved end residues are part of each CDR3. Each record gives: J gene, D gene, clone size, V gene, CDR3 protein, CDR3 DNA. The D gene is left open where the match is weak. Not all rows give a size; the values are once, few, many and, for expanded clones, a class.

J: TRBJ1-1; D: NA; size: NA; V: TRBV7-9; CDR3: CASSLAPTGAVTEAFF; DNA: TGTGCCAGCAGCTTAGCCCCGACAGGAGCGGTCACTGAAGCTTTCTTT
J: TRBJ1-1; D: NA; size: NA; V: TRBV11-2; CDR3: CASSLPTARITEAFF; DNA: TGTGCCAGCAGCTTACCGACGGCGAGGATTACTGAAGCTTTCTTT
J: TRBJ1-2; D: NA; size: NA; V: TRBV3-1/TRBV3-2; CDR3: CASSQTQGSGYTF; DNA: TGTGCCAGCAGCCAGACACAGGGATCTGGCTACACCTTC
J: TRBJ2-5; D: TRBD1; size: NA; V: TRBV18; CDR3: CASSPGQKETQYF; DNA: TGTGCCAGCTCACCGGGACAGAAAGAGACCCAGTACTTC
J: TRBJ1-2; D: NA; size: NA; V: TRBV4-2; CDR3: CASSQEGGQGYTF; DNA: TGTGCCAGCAGCCAAGAGGGGGGGCAAGGCTACACCTTC
J: TRBJ2-2; D: NA; size: NA; V: TRBV30; CDR3: CAWDRTENTGELFF; DNA: TGTGCCTGGGATAGGACAGAGAACACCGGGGAGCTGTTTTTT
J: TRBJ2-2; D: NA; size: NA; V: TRBV9; CDR3: CASSATGLGGDTGELFF; DNA: TGTGCCAGCAGCGCAACGGGACTCGGCGGAGACACCGGGGAGCTGTTTTTT
J: TRBJ2-7; D: TRBD1; size: once; V: TRBV7-8; CDR3: CASSRTGGSYEQYF; DNA: TGTGCCAGCAGCAGGACAGGGGGCTCCTACGAGCAGTACTTC
J: TRBJ2-5; D: NA; size: NA; V: TRBV12-3/TRBV12-4; CDR3: CASSLGTQETQYF; DNA: TGTGCCAGCAGTTTAGGCACACAAGAGACCCAGTACTTC
J: TRBJ1-2; D: TRBD1; size: once; V: TRBV6-6; CDR3: CASSQGDRGNYGYTF; DNA: TGTGCCAGCAGTCAAGGGGACAGGGGTAACTATGGCTACACCTTC
J: TRBJ2-5; D: NA; size: NA; V: TRBV18; CDR3: CASSPPAPQETQYF; DNA: TGTGCCAGCTCACCACCGGCCCCGCAAGAGACCCAGTACTTC
J: TRBJ1-5; D: TRBD1; size: NA; V: TRBV7-2; CDR3: CASRAGTGGAYSNQPQHF; DNA: TGTGCCAGCAGAGCCGGGACAGGGGGGGCCTATAGCAATCAGCCCCAGCATTTT
J: TRBJ1-2; D: NA; size: NA; V: TRBV7-9; CDR3: CASSLDAGDGYTF; DNA: TGTGCCAGCAGCTTAGATGCAGGGGATGGCTACACCTTC
J: TRBJ1-3; D: NA; size: NA; V: TRBV25-1; CDR3: CASSAGLSSGNTIYF; DNA: TGTGCCAGCAGTGCCGGACTGAGCTCTGGAAACACCATATATTTT
J: TRBJ2-1; D: TRBD2; size: NA; V: TRBV28; CDR3: CASSLAGASLNEQFF; DNA: TGTGCCAGCAGCCTAGCGGGGGCTTCCTTGAATGAGCAGTTCTTC
J: TRBJ1-5; D: NA; size: NA; V: TRBV7-3; CDR3: CASSPEGNQPQHF; DNA: TGTGCCAGCAGCCCAGAGGGCAATCAGCCCCAGCATTTT
J: TRBJ1-5; D: NA; size: many; V: TRBV6-2/TRBV6-3; CDR3: CASSYIGAANQPQHF; DNA: TGTGCCAGCAGTTATATTGGGGCGGCAAATCAGCCCCAGCATTTT
J: TRBJ2-7; D: NA; size: NA; V: TRBV19; CDR3: CASTLSNHRTWEQYF; DNA: TGTGCCAGTACCCTCTCGAACCACAGGACCTGGGAGCAGTACTTC
J: TRBJ1-1; D: TRBD1; size: few; V: TRBV19; CDR3: CASSIRTGMNTEAFF; DNA: TGTGCCAGTAGTATCAGGACAGGGATGAACACTGAAGCTTTCTTT
J: TRBJ2-5; D: TRBD2; size: once; V: TRBV7-8; CDR3: CASSSRLAGQETQYF; DNA: TGTGCCAGCAGCTCCAGACTAGCGGGGCAAGAGACCCAGTACTTC
J: TRBJ1-2; D: TRBD1; size: NA; V: TRBV5-1; CDR3: CASSRDNPGQGANRPYGYTF; DNA: TGCGCCAGCAGCCGGGACAATCCGGGACAGGGGGCCAATCGGCCTTATGGCTACACCTTC
J: TRBJ2-7; D: TRBD2; size: NA; V: TRBV25-1; CDR3: CASSDVQRGSYEQYF; DNA: TGTGCCAGCAGTGATGTACAGCGGGGGAGCTACGAGCAGTACTTC
J: TRBJ1-1; D: TRBD1; size: NA; V: TRBV19; CDR3: CASRDRGNTEAFF; DNA: TGTGCCAGTAGAGACAGGGGGAACACTGAAGCTTTCTTT
J: TRBJ1-5; D: NA; size: NA; V: TRBV6-5; CDR3: CATSGQIRQPQHF; DNA: TGTGCCACCTCAGGGCAAATCAGGCAGCCCCAGCATTTT
J: TRBJ2-7; D: NA; size: NA; V: TRBV9; CDR3: CASSPSTFSTYEQYF; DNA: TGTGCCAGCAGCCCGAGCACCTTTTCAACCTACGAGCAGTACTTC
J: TRBJ1-5; D: NA; size: NA; V: TRBV7-2; CDR3: CASSYQGGIDNQPQHF; DNA: TGTGCCAGCAGCTACCAGGGAGGAATAGACAATCAGCCCCAGCATTTT
J: TRBJ1-1; D: TRBD1; size: NA; V: TRBV19; CDR3: CASSSRQGLNTEAFF; DNA: TGTGCCAGTAGTTCTCGACAGGGCTTGAACACTGAAGCTTTCTTT
J: TRBJ2-1; D: TRBD1; size: once; V: TRBV6-5; CDR3: CASSSRQGSYNEQFF; DNA: TGTGCCAGCAGTAGCAGACAGGGCTCCTACAATGAGCAGTTCTTC
J: TRBJ1-2; D: NA; size: NA; V: TRBV7-9; CDR3: CASSSIGQTANYGYTF; DNA: TGTGCCAGCAGCTCCATAGGACAGACCGCTAACTATGGCTACACCTTC